The 21 T cell receptor beta chains in this list originate from one sample, sequenced in a study of shared clonotypes between healthy human individuals. Libraries were prepared by immunoSEQ multiplex PCR; TCRdb keeps only in-frame clonotypes and omits some of them. There are around 2,000,000 clones in the sample; 85% to 95% occur only once, and 0.1% to 0.15% lies in the top ten. The specimen was naive CD4+ T cells sorted from blood. Subset noted: CD45RA+ positively selected. The source of these receptors is a man aged 18 to 29 in good health.

Turning to this clone: Other DNA sequences in the sample encode the same CDR3. This chain joins TRBV6-5 and TRBJ1-2; TRBD1 matches at 9 bases. Germline V gene data show CDR1 as MNHEY and CDR2 as SVGAGI. The CDR3 loop spans 14 amino acids. V was pared by 6 bases and J by 4 bases, with 6 bases of the junction left unmatched. The chain's CDR3 is CASSPGTGTYGYTF. The CDR3 nucleotides read TGTGCCAGCAGCCCCGGGACAGGGACCTATGGCTACACCTTC.

This chain uses TRBV27 with TRBJ2-7, with D uncertain. The length of the CDR3 is 14 residues. Germline values: CDR1 MNHEY, CDR2 SMNVEV (reference sequence). Trimming cost V 1 base and J 4 bases, with 11 bases left between them. CDR3 DNA: TGTGCCAGCAGTTTATATCCCAGAAAATACGAGCAGTACTTC. It encodes CASSLYPRKYEQYF.

The chain recombines TRBV10-2 with TRBJ2-3, with 7 bases lining up with TRBD1. This CDR3 is built from 13 residues. Germline V CDR1 and CDR2: WSHSY, SAAADI. After removal of 5 bases from V and 6 bases from J, the junction contained 5 bases not matched to a gene. The CDR3 DNA reads as TGCGCCAGCAGTTTGACAGGGTCGGATACGCAGTATTTT. Amino acids: CASSLTGSDTQYF.

This chain connects TRBV5-1 to TRBJ1-4; TRBD1 matches 9 bases. Germline loops: CDR1 SGHRS, CDR2 YFSETQ. Trimming cost V 3 bases and J 7 bases; bases outside gene matches: 10. The CDR3 consists of 16 residues. The DNA of the CDR3 is TGCGCCAGCAGCTGGGGGGACAGGGACCCCGGTGAAAAACTGTTTTTT. The encoded protein is CASSWGDRDPGEKLFF. The variable domain in full, completed from reference TRBV5-1 and TRBJ1-4, reads KAGVTQTPRYLIKTRGQQVTLSCSPISGHRSVSWYQQTPGQGLQFLFEYFSETQRNKGNFPGRFSGRQFSNSRSEMNVSTLELGDSALYLCASSWGDRDPGEKLFFGSGTQLSVL.

This chain joins TRBV2 and TRBJ2-3, with D unclear. The V gene's germline CDR1 is SNHLY and CDR2 FYNNEI. The CDR3 extends over 11 amino acids. Trimming left V 4 bases short and J 5 bases short, with 4 bases between. This CDR3 is CASSAVDTQYF. The CDR3 nucleotides are TGTGCCAGCAGTGCAGTAGATACGCAGTATTTT.

V is TRBV7-9 and J is TRBJ1-6, with 9 bases that match TRBD1. The CDR3 spans 14 residues. After removal of 5 bases from V and 7 bases from J, the junction contained 3 bases not matched to a gene. CDR1 and CDR2 (germline): SEHNR, FQNEAQ (reference sequence). CDR3 loop: CASSQTGGNSPLHF. The CDR3, as DNA: TGTGCCAGCAGCCAGACAGGGGGGAATTCACCCCTCCACTTT. Together with reference TRBV7-9 and TRBJ1-6, the CDR3 gives the full variable domain: DTGVSQNPRHKITKRGQNVTFRCDPISEHNRLYWYRQTLGQGPEFLTYFQNEAQLEKSRLLSDRFSAERPKGSFSTLEIQRTEQGDSAMYLCASSQTGGNSPLHFGNGTRLTVT.

This chain links TRBV30 with TRBJ2-4; TRBD2 is a possible D gene (6 bases). The CDR3 contains 15 residues. V lost 4 bases, J lost 0 bases, and 13 bases lay in between. Germline V gene lookup returns CDR1 GTSNPN and CDR2 SVGIG (reference sequence). CDR3 nucleotides: TGTGCCTGGACCCGAAAGGGACTAGCCAAAAACATTCAGTACTTC. Its translation: CAWTRKGLAKNIQYF. Filled out from reference TRBV30 and TRBJ2-4, the complete variable domain reads SQTIHQWPATLVQPVGSPLSLECTVEGTSNPNLYWYRQAAGRGLQLLFYSVGIGQISSEVPQNLSASRPQDRQFILSSKKLLLSDSGFYLCAWTRKGLAKNIQYFGAGTRLSVL.

This chain connects TRBV7-3 to TRBJ1-1; D remains ambiguous. Germline V CDR1 and CDR2: SGHTA, FQGTGA. Trimming took off 2 bases at V and 0 bases at J, with 4 bases between the two ends. CDR3 length: 13 amino acids. The CDR3 sequence is CASSLFMNTEAFF. The CDR3 bases are TGTGCCAGCAGCTTATTTATGAACACTGAAGCTTTCTTT. Full variable domain (missing parts from reference TRBV7-3 and TRBJ1-1): GAGVSQTPSNKVTEKGKYVELRCDPISGHTALYWYRQSLGQGPEFLIYFQGTGAADDSGLPNDRFFAVRPEGSVSTLKIQRTERGDSAVYLCASSLFMNTEAFFGQGTRLTVV.

The CDR3, as DNA: TGTGCCAGCTCACCACAACAGGGTAAAAACATTCAGTACTTC. Encoded protein: CASSPQQGKNIQYF. This chain links TRBV18 with TRBJ2-4, with D perhaps TRBD1 (6 bases). The V and J ends lost 1 base and 4 bases respectively, with 8 bases between them. The CDR3 consists of 14 residues. CDR1 and CDR2 (germline): KGHSH, LQKENI.

The V call is TRBV9, the J call TRBJ2-3, with 12 bases aligning to TRBD2. The V gene's germline CDR1 is SGDLS and CDR2 YYNGEE. The CDR3 is 15 amino acids. The J segment lost 3 bases and the V segment lost 4 bases, leaving 3 bases of the junction unmatched. The CDR3 spells CASSLAGGWTDTQYF. CDR3 DNA: TGTGCCAGCAGCCTAGCGGGAGGGTGGACAGATACGCAGTATTTT. The entire variable domain, with the rest obtained from reference TRBV9 and TRBJ2-3, is as follows: DSGVTQTPKHLITATGQRVTLRCSPRSGDLSVYWYQQSLDQGLQFLIQYYNGEERAKGNILERFSAQQFPDLHSELNLSSLELGDSALYFCASSLAGGWTDTQYFGPGTRLTVL.

The chain employs TRBV5-1 and TRBJ1-6; D is undetermined. V gave up 8 bases and J gave up 10 bases, with 16 bases separating them. Per germline, CDR1 SGHRS and CDR2 YFSETQ. There are 13 residues in the CDR3. CDR3 bases: TGCGCCAGGAAAACGTTGATAGCATCACCCCTCCACTTT. Its protein is CARKTLIASPLHF.

This clone has just a few counts. The V gene is TRBV6-5, the J gene TRBJ2-7; tentatively, D is TRBD2 (6 bases). CDR1 is MNHEY and CDR2 is SVGAGI in the germline V gene. V lost 2 bases and J 2 bases, leaving 10 bases between the germline ends. The CDR3 is made up of 14 amino acids. The CDR3 region has the DNA TGTGCCAGCAGTTACGGCGGGACGGCCTACGAGCAGTACTTC. Protein: CASSYGGTAYEQYF.

The chain employs TRBV2 and TRBJ2-3; 8 bases fit TRBD2. The CDR3 sequence is 15 residues long. CDR1 and CDR2 (germline): SNHLY, FYNNEI. J gave up 0 bases and V 5 bases, and 4 bases lay outside the gene matches. The CDR3 loop reads CASSPREDSTDTQYF. The CDR3 bases are TGTGCCAGCAGTCCGCGGGAGGACAGCACAGATACGCAGTATTTT.

This clone was found once. The chain is built from TRBV5-1 and TRBJ1-1; a possible D gene is TRBD1 (5 bases). CDR3 size: 14 residues. The V end was cut by 2 bases, the J end by 2 bases, with 10 bases between. Germline V gene data show CDR1 as SGHRS and CDR2 as YFSETQ. The CDR3 is CASSLQGDNTEAFF. The CDR3 coding sequence is TGCGCCAGCAGCTTACAAGGGGACAACACTGAAGCTTTCTTT. Based on the CDR3 plus reference TRBV5-1 and TRBJ1-1, the full variable domain is KAGVTQTPRYLIKTRGQQVTLSCSPISGHRSVSWYQQTPGQGLQFLFEYFSETQRNKGNFPGRFSGRQFSNSRSEMNVSTLELGDSALYLCASSLQGDNTEAFFGQGTRLTVV.

The J gene is TRBJ2-7, the V gene TRBV28, with TRBD2 matching 7 bases. V lost 4 bases, J lost 6 bases, and 6 bases stayed unmatched. This CDR3 is built from 13 residues. The germline gives CDR1 MDHEN, CDR2 SYDVKM. CDR3 sequence: CASSSSGAVEQYF. DNA for the CDR3: TGTGCCAGCAGTTCAAGCGGGGCGGTCGAGCAGTACTTC.

This clone was recorded only once. The J gene is TRBJ1-5, the V gene TRBV7-9; 8 positions agree with TRBD1. Germline values: CDR1 SEHNR, CDR2 FQNEAQ (reference sequence). This CDR3 is built from 15 residues. Losses at the gene ends were 1 base for V and 3 bases for J; bases not matched to a gene: 2. The CDR3 nucleotides read TGTGCCAGCAGCTTAGGACAGGGGATCAATCAGCCCCAGCATTTT. Its protein product is CASSLGQGINQPQHF. Based on the CDR3 plus reference TRBV7-9 and TRBJ1-5, the full variable domain is DTGVSQNPRHKITKRGQNVTFRCDPISEHNRLYWYRQTLGQGPEFLTYFQNEAQLEKSRLLSDRFSAERPKGSFSTLEIQRTEQGDSAMYLCASSLGQGINQPQHFGDGTRLSIL.

The V call is TRBV6-5, the J call TRBJ2-3; D not resolved. There are 14 residues in the CDR3. The germline CDR1 and CDR2 sequences are MNHEY and SVGAGI. Trimming removed 0 bases at V and 2 bases at J, with 6 bases between. CDR3 DNA sequence: TGTGCCAGCAGTTACTCGCCGACCACAGATACGCAGTATTTT. Its protein product is CASSYSPTTDTQYF.

This chain joins TRBV4-3 and TRBJ1-5, with D unclear. There are 17 residues in the CDR3. Trimming took off 0 bases at V and 0 bases at J, with 12 bases between the two ends. Looked up from germline, CDR1 is LGHNA and CDR2 is YSLEER. The CDR3 protein is CASSQDFTADSNQPQHF. CDR3 nucleotide sequence: TGCGCCAGCAGCCAAGATTTCACGGCAGATAGCAATCAGCCCCAGCATTTT.

CDR3 protein: CASSSGQTATNEKLFF. As DNA, the CDR3 is TGTGCCAGCAGCTCGGGACAGACGGCAACTAATGAAAAACTGTTTTTT. V usage is TRBV7-9 and J usage is TRBJ1-4; 7 bases match TRBD1. The CDR3 contains 16 residues. The germline CDR1 and CDR2 sequences are SEHNR and FQNEAQ (reference sequence). The trim removed 4 bases at V and 0 bases at J, leaving 5 bases unmatched.

J is TRBJ2-7 and V is TRBV10-3, with TRBD1 matching over 9 bases. CDR1 is ENHRY, CDR2 SYGVKD, per germline. V trimming: 10 bases; J trimming: 2 bases; junction bases outside the gene matches: 9. The CDR3 consists of 14 residues. DNA of the CDR3: TGTGCCACTTCGCCGGGGACAGGGCCCTACGAGCAGTACTTC. It yields the protein CATSPGTGPYEQYF.

The CDR3 sequence is CASSDPRDHGYTF. The DNA for the CDR3 is TGTGCCAGCAGTGACCCCAGGGACCATGGCTACACCTTC. The chain couples TRBV25-1 to TRBJ1-2; TRBD1 might be the D (5 bases). In germline, CDR1 is MGHDK, CDR2 SYGVNS. This CDR3 has 13 residues. V lost 3 bases and J lost 6, with 11 bases in between.